This T cell receptor delta chain was observed in a study of gamma-delta T cells after stem cell transplantation. TCRdb re-identified clones in the RT-PCR reads via CATT. The top ten clones hold roughly four fifths of a sample with about 480 delta-chain clones, 2.7% of them seen once. CDR1 is GEAIGNYY, CDR2 EKD, per germline. Losses at the gene ends were 3 bases for V and 0 bases for J; bases not matched to a gene: 20. CDR3 length equals 21 residues. This clone was detected only a few times. This likely stems from a read error, as it lies one base from a far larger clone. Distinct nucleotide sequences in the sample also encode this CDR3.

The origin of this receptor is a human donor. It is not recorded whose cells these are; they may come from a transplant donor. Sequenced material: gamma-delta T cells. The rearrangement joins TRDV2 to TRDJ1; 11 bases match TRDD3. The CDR3 is CACDLVGGTGGYGGYTDKLIF. DNA of the CDR3: TGTGCCTGTGACCTCGTCGGTGGTACTGGGGGATATGGCGGTTACACCGATAAACTCATCTTT.